The 2 T cell receptor beta chains in this list originate from one sample, sequenced in a study of blood T cell repertoires in COVID-19. Here immunoSEQ multiplex PCR was the method, and the copy in TCRdb shows in-frame clones only, minus some. Of 170,000 or so clones in the sample, more than 85% were seen once. Sequenced: peripheral blood. The receptors shown here come from a man in his fifties with acute or convalescent COVID-19.

The V call is TRBV6-5, the J call TRBJ1-1; TRBD1 matches at 7 bases. CDR3 length: 13 residues. CDR1 is MNHEY and CDR2 is SVGAGI in the germline V gene. V trimming: 7 bases; J trimming: 1 base; junction bases outside the gene matches: 3. The CDR3 DNA reads TGTGCCAGCAACTACAGGGGGAACACTGAAGCTTTCTTT. Protein sequence: CASNYRGNTEAFF.

The CDR3 is CASSRLNSGANVLTF. The CDR3 bases are TGTGCCAGCAGCCGGTTAAACTCTGGGGCCAACGTCCTGACTTTC. V and J are TRBV7-2 and TRBJ2-6; no clear D gene. Trimming removed 5 bases from V and 0 bases from J, with 8 bases in between. CDR1 and CDR2 from the germline V gene are SGHTA and FQGNSA. The CDR3 runs 15 residues.